These 21 T cell receptor beta chains came from one sample sequenced in a study of blood T cell repertoires in COVID-19. TCRdb's copy holds only in-frame clones and misses some; the assay was immunoSEQ multiplex PCR. The data contain 140,000 or so clones, around 81% of them seen just once; the ten biggest clones take up around 8.8%. The sequenced sample consisted of peripheral blood. These receptors were taken from a human donor in a cohort sampled during active COVID-19.

In this sample, this clone turned up many times. V gene TRBV7-2 combines with J gene TRBJ2-7; 8 nucleotides agree with TRBD2. The germline V gene has CDR1 SGHTA and CDR2 FQGNSA. This CDR3 comprises 16 residues. The ends lost 5 bases at V and 6 bases at J; junction bases unmatched: 15. CDR3 protein: CASSQNIAGRGLEQYF. CDR3 coding DNA: TGTGCCAGCAGCCAAAACATAGCGGGGAGGGGTCTCGAGCAGTACTTC.

This rearrangement joins TRBV7-8 to TRBJ2-5, with 13 bases matching TRBD2. This CDR3 has 19 residues. Germline V lookup: CDR1 SGHVS, CDR2 FQNEAQ. The ends lost 3 bases at V and 2 bases at J; junction bases unmatched: 12. The CDR3 DNA reads TGTGCCAGCAGCTTCCCCCGGACTAGCGGGAGCGGGATACAAGAGACCCAGTACTTC. Protein sequence: CASSFPRTSGSGIQETQYF.

This chain uses TRBV6-5 with TRBJ2-7, with TRBD2 matching 8 bases. The germline V gene encodes CDR1 MNHEY and CDR2 SVGAGI. There are 15 residues in the CDR3. V lost 2 bases to trimming and J lost 5 bases; unmatched junction nucleotides: 8. The CDR3 spells CASSYVGGRSNEQYF. The CDR3 DNA follows: TGTGCCAGCAGTTACGTGGGCGGGAGGAGCAACGAGCAGTACTTC.

The chain combines TRBV7-9 with TRBJ2-3; no clear D. The germline V gene has CDR1 SEHNR and CDR2 FQNEAQ (reference sequence). V lost 1 base and J lost 7, with 6 bases in between. This CDR3 is built from 12 residues. CDR3 sequence: CASSLGLNTQYF. The CDR3 nucleotides are TGTGCCAGCAGCTTAGGACTCAATACGCAGTATTTT.

The rearrangement joins TRBV11-2 to TRBJ1-1; D possibly corresponds to TRBD1 (5 bases). The CDR3 is 13 residues long. Germline V gene data show CDR1 as SGHAT and CDR2 as FQNNGV. The V gene lost 5 bases and the J gene lost 4 bases, with 11 bases spanning the gap. The CDR3 region is CASSRGRGTEAFF. The CDR3, as DNA: TGTGCCAGCAGCCGCGGAAGGGGCACTGAAGCTTTCTTT.

The chain has TRBV4-2 and TRBJ2-2, with D maybe TRBD2 (7 bases). Germline CDR1 and CDR2: LGHNA and YNFKEQ. This CDR3 has 19 amino acids. Trimming pared 4 bases from V and 1 base from J, leaving 22 bases between. The CDR3 DNA reads as TGTGCCAGCAGCCCAGTCACAGGGTCCGCTAGCGGGAACACCGGGGAGCTGTTTTTT. Translating it yields CASSPVTGSASGNTGELFF.

The chain uses TRBV5-1 and TRBJ2-7, with D maybe TRBD2 (6 bases). This CDR3 has 14 residues. Germline lookup yields CDR1 SGHRS and CDR2 YFSETQ. Trimming shortened V by 5 bases and J by 3 bases, and 15 bases separated the two germline ends. The CDR3 region has the DNA TGCGCCAGCAGTCGCGGGACGGGGGACTACGAGCAGTACTTC. This gives the protein CASSRGTGDYEQYF.

This clone turned up a few times. V and J are TRBV7-6 and TRBJ1-3; no reliable D call. Germline V gene data show CDR1 as SGHVS and CDR2 as FNYEAQ. The CDR3 covers 15 residues. V dropped 1 base and J dropped 0 bases, with 7 bases sitting between them. CDR3 sequence (DNA): TGTGCCAGCAGCTTAGATGAGAACTCTGGAAACACCATATATTTT. Protein sequence: CASSLDENSGNTIYF.

This clone was detected only once. The chain employs TRBV4-2 and TRBJ2-1, with D possibly TRBD2 on 6 matching bases. This CDR3 region has 16 residues. V gave up 1 base and J gave up 8 bases, with 18 bases separating them. The germline V gene has CDR1 LGHNA and CDR2 YNFKEQ. The CDR3 coding sequence is TGTGCCAGCAGCCAAGGGCGGGGTAAGAGCGACCATGAGCAGTTCTTC. Its translation is CASSQGRGKSDHEQFF.

The chain links TRBV9 to TRBJ2-7, with 11 bases fitting TRBD2. Trimming took 4 bases from V and 2 from J; bases not matched to a gene: 8. CDR3 length: 16 amino acids. Germline CDR1 reads SGDLS; CDR2 reads YYNGEE. This CDR3 is CASSKGGLAGTYEQYF. CDR3 coding DNA: TGTGCCAGCAGCAAAGGAGGACTAGCGGGTACCTACGAGCAGTACTTC.

Remarks on this clone: The identical CDR3 is also encoded by other nucleotide sequences in the sample. This chain joins TRBV19 and TRBJ2-7; a weak D match, TRBD1 (5 bases). There are 14 residues in the CDR3. Trimming removed 1 base from V and 2 bases from J, with 9 bases in between. Germline CDR1 is LNHDA and CDR2 is SQIVND (reference sequence). The CDR3 is CASSIGTGTYEQYF. CDR3 nucleotides: TGTGCCAGTAGTATAGGTACAGGAACCTACGAGCAGTACTTC.

This clone was observed a few times. The chain couples TRBV7-2 to TRBJ2-1; the match to TRBD2 covers 13 bases. The CDR3 has 17 residues. The germline CDR1 and CDR2 sequences are SGHTA and FQGNSA. V trimming: 0 bases; J trimming: 9 bases; junction bases outside the gene matches: 8. The CDR3 nucleotides read TGTGCCAGCAGCTTAGCGATCGGACTAGCGGGAGCCGGTGAGCAGTTCTTC. It specifies CASSLAIGLAGAGEQFF.

The chain is built from TRBV9 and TRBJ2-7; 9 nucleotides align to TRBD2. The trim removed 0 bases at V and 4 bases at J, leaving 5 bases unmatched. This CDR3 has 15 amino acids. The V gene's germline CDR1 is SGDLS and CDR2 YYNGEE. CDR3: CASSVGSGSQYEQYF. The CDR3, as DNA: TGTGCCAGCAGCGTAGGTAGCGGGAGTCAGTACGAGCAGTACTTC. Together with reference TRBV9 and TRBJ2-7, the CDR3 gives the full variable domain: DSGVTQTPKHLITATGQRVTLRCSPRSGDLSVYWYQQSLDQGLQFLIQYYNGEERAKGNILERFSAQQFPDLHSELNLSSLELGDSALYFCASSVGSGSQYEQYFGPGTRLTVT.

The rearrangement uses TRBV18 and TRBJ1-4; 7 bases are a match to TRBD1. The CDR3 consists of 14 residues. Looked up from germline, CDR1 is KGHSH and CDR2 is LQKENI. Trimming removed 6 bases from V and 5 bases from J; junction bases left unmatched: 6. CDR3 region: CASSGGQLNEKLFF. CDR3 DNA sequence: TGTGCCAGCTCTGGGGGACAGTTGAATGAAAAACTGTTTTTT. Drawing the rest from reference TRBV18 and TRBJ1-4, the complete variable domain is NAGVMQNPRHLVRRRGQEARLRCSPMKGHSHVYWYRQLPEEGLKFMVYLQKENIIDESGMPKERFSAEFPKEGPSILRIQQVVRGDSAAYFCASSGGQLNEKLFFGSGTQLSVL.

The chain has TRBV6-6 and TRBJ2-7; TRBD1 agrees at 9 bases. The ends lost 6 bases at V and 3 bases at J; junction bases unmatched: 9. The CDR3 is made up of 15 amino acids. Germline-derived CDR1 and CDR2 are MNHNY and SVGAGI (reference sequence). The CDR3 loop is CASSEVTGGGYEQYF. CDR3 nucleotides: TGTGCCAGCAGCGAAGTAACAGGGGGCGGCTACGAGCAGTACTTC.

The genes are TRBV7-9 and TRBJ2-7; 11 bases line up with TRBD1. The V gene end was trimmed by 4 bases and the J gene end by 2 bases; junction bases not matched to a gene: 4. The CDR3 is made up of 15 amino acids. The V gene's germline CDR1 is SEHNR and CDR2 FQNEAQ (reference sequence). CDR3: CASSWDRGFPYEQYF. The CDR3 nucleotides read TGTGCCAGCAGCTGGGACAGGGGGTTCCCCTACGAGCAGTACTTC.

The rearrangement links TRBV13 to TRBJ2-2, with 7 bases aligning to TRBD1. The trim removed 6 bases at V and 7 bases at J, leaving 8 bases unmatched. Germline CDR1 reads PRHDT; CDR2 reads FYEKMQ (reference sequence). This CDR3 is built from 14 residues. CDR3 loop: CASSPPPGGGELFF. The CDR3 DNA reads TGTGCCAGCAGTCCACCGCCAGGGGGCGGGGAGCTGTTTTTT.

The J gene is TRBJ2-7, the V gene TRBV4-1; D is unresolved. Germline lookup yields CDR1 MGHRA and CDR2 YSYEKL. CDR3 size: 14 residues. V dropped 4 bases and J dropped 4 bases, with 14 bases sitting between them. CDR3 residues: CASSRREESYEQYF. The CDR3, as DNA: TGCGCCAGCAGCCGTCGCGAGGAATCTTACGAGCAGTACTTC.

This clone occurred a few times. V usage is TRBV24-1 and J usage is TRBJ2-5; no reliable D call. The CDR3 loop spans 14 amino acids. Trimming stripped 2 bases from V and 5 bases from J, with 11 bases between. Germline V lookup: CDR1 KGHDR, CDR2 SFDVKD. The CDR3 DNA follows: TGTGCCACCAGTGATTCTCGGGTTATGGAGACCCAGTACTTC. It yields the protein CATSDSRVMETQYF.

The chain uses TRBV7-3 and TRBJ2-5; no clear D gene. The germline V and J ends were trimmed by 1 base and 5 bases, with 8 bases remaining between them. This CDR3 is 13 amino acids long. CDR1 and CDR2 (germline): SGHTA, FQGTGA. Here the CDR3 DNA reads TGTGCCAGCAGCTTAAGCGTATGGGAGACCCAGTACTTC. This encodes CASSLSVWETQYF.

The rearrangement joins TRBV5-5 to TRBJ2-3, with a possible D match to TRBD2 (6 bases). The CDR3 has 17 residues. V was clipped by 1 base and J by 0 bases, with 15 bases between them. Germline V gives CDR1 SGHKS, CDR2 YYEKEE (reference sequence). Here the CDR3 reads CASSLLTLATSTDTQYF. The CDR3 DNA reads TGTGCCAGCAGCTTGTTAACCCTAGCGACTAGCACAGATACGCAGTATTTT.